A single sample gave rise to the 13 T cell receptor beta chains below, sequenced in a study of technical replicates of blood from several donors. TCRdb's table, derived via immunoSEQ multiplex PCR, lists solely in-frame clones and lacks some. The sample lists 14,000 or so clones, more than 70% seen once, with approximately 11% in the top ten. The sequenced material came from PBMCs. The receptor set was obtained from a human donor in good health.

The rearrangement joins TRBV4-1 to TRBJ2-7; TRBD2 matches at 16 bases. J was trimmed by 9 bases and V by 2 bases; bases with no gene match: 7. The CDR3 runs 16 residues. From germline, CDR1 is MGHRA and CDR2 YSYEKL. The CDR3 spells CASSQLGLAGGPSQYF. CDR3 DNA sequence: TGCGCCAGCAGCCAATTGGGACTAGCGGGAGGGCCGTCGCAGTACTTC.

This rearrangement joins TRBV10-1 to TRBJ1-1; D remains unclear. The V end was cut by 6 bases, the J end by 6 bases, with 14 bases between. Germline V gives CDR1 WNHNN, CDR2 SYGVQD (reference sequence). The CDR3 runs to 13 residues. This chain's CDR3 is CASSPQPEAEAFF. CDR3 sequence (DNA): TGCGCCAGCAGCCCGCAACCGGAGGCTGAAGCTTTCTTT.

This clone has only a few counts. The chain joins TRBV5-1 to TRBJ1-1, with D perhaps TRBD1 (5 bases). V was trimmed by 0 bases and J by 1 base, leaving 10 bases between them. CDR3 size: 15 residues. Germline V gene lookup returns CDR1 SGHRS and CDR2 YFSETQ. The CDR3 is CASSLVPGGNTEAFF. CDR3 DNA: TGCGCCAGCAGCTTGGTCCCCGGGGGGAACACTGAAGCTTTCTTT.

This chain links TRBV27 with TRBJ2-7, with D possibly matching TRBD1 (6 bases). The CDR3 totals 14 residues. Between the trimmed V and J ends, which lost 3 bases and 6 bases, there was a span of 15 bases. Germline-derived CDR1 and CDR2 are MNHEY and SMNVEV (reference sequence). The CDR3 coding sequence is TGTGCCAGCAGTTTCGGACAGAGCTCTGGCGAGCAGTACTTC. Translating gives CASSFGQSSGEQYF.

The CDR3 reads CASSLEPGRSSGNTIYF. The CDR3 DNA sequence: TGCGCCAGCAGCTTAGAGCCTGGTCGGAGCTCTGGAAACACCATATATTTT. The V gene is TRBV5-1, the J gene TRBJ1-3, with D hard to call. The germline V gene has CDR1 SGHRS and CDR2 YFSETQ. This CDR3 has 17 amino acids. Trimming removed 2 bases from V and 0 bases from J, with 15 bases in between.

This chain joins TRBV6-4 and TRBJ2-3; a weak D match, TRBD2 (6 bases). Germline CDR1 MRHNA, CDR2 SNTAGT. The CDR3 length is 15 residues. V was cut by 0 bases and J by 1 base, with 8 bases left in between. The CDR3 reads CASSDSASGTDTQYF. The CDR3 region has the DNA TGTGCCAGCAGTGACTCTGCTAGCGGCACAGATACGCAGTATTTT.

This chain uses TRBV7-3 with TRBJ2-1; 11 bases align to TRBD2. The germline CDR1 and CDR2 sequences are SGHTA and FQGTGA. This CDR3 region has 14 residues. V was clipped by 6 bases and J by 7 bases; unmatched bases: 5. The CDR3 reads CASSSGRAVNEQFF. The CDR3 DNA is TGTGCCAGCAGTAGCGGGAGGGCCGTGAATGAGCAGTTCTTC. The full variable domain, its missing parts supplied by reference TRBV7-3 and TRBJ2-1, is GAGVSQTPSNKVTEKGKYVELRCDPISGHTALYWYRQSLGQGPEFLIYFQGTGAADDSGLPNDRFFAVRPEGSVSTLKIQRTERGDSAVYLCASSSGRAVNEQFFGPGTRLTVL.

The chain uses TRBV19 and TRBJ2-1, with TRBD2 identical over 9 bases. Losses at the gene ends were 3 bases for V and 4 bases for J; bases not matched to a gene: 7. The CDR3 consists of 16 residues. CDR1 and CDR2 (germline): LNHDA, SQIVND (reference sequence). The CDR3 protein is CASSMASGVKYNEQFF. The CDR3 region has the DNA TGTGCCAGTAGTATGGCTAGCGGGGTGAAATACAATGAGCAGTTCTTC.

The CDR3 spells CASSLVGWEGNIQYF. For the CDR3, the DNA is TGCGCCAGCAGCTTGGTAGGGTGGGAGGGAAACATTCAGTACTTC. The chain is built from TRBV5-1 and TRBJ2-4, with 7 nucleotides matching TRBD2. This CDR3 region has 15 residues. Germline V gives CDR1 SGHRS, CDR2 YFSETQ. The J segment lost 6 bases and the V segment lost 0 bases, leaving 6 bases of the junction unmatched.

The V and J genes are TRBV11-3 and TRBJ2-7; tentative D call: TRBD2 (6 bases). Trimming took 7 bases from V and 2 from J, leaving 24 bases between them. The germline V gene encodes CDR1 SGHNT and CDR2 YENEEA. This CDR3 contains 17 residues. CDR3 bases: TGTGCCAGCAACCCGATGAAAGCGGGCTTGGTAACCTACGAGCAGTACTTC. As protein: CASNPMKAGLVTYEQYF.

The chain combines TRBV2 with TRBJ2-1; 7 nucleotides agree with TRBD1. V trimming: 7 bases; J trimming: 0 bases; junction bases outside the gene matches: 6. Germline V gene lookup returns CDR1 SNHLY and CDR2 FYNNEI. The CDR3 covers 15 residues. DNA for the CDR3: TGTGCCAGCATCCTGGGACAGAGCTCCTACAATGAGCAGTTCTTC. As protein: CASILGQSSYNEQFF.

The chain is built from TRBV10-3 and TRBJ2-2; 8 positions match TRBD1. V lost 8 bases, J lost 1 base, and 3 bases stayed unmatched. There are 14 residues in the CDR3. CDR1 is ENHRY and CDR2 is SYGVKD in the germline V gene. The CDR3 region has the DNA TGTGCCATCTCCGGGACAGGGAACACCGGGGAGCTGTTTTTT. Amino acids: CAISGTGNTGELFF.

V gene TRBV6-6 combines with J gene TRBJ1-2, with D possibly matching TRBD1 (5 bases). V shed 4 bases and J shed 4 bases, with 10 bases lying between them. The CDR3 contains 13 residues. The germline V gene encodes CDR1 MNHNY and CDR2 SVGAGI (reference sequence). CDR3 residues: CASSSDSGYGYTF. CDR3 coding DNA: TGTGCCAGCAGTTCCGACAGTGGCTATGGCTACACCTTC.